The rows below give T cell receptor beta chains drawn from one sample of a study of T cells in Graves' hyperthyroidism and ophthalmopathy. TCRdb called the multiplex PCR reads again in MiXCR, with one record for every CDR3 protein. This table holds hundreds of thousands of distinct CDR3 sequences, more than 14% found once. Sequencing input: blood. All receptors come from a woman between 50 and 59 years old with Graves' ophthalmopathy. Both conserved end residues are part of each CDR3. The D gene is left open where the match is weak. Where a row states a size, it is once, few, many or the class of an expanded clone; other rows omit it.

d_call: NA
clone_size: NA
j_call: TRBJ2-3
v_call: TRBV19
cdr3_aa: CASMGIWKTDTQYF
cdr3_nt: TGTGCCAGTATGGGTATATGGAAAACAGATACGCAGTATTTT

d_call: NA
clone_size: many
j_call: TRBJ2-1
v_call: TRBV29-1
cdr3_aa: CSVLTVNSYNEQFF
cdr3_nt: TGCAGCGTCCTGACAGTAAACTCCTACAATGAGCAGTTCTTC

d_call: NA
clone_size: NA
j_call: TRBJ1-2
v_call: TRBV28
cdr3_aa: CASSFPGQNYGYTF
cdr3_nt: TGTGCCAGCAGTTTCCCTGGACAGAACTATGGCTACACCTTC

d_call: NA
clone_size: few
j_call: TRBJ1-1
v_call: TRBV7-3
cdr3_aa: CASSLDYGDRFF
cdr3_nt: TGTGCCAGCAGCTTAGATTATGGGGACCGGTTCTTT

d_call: TRBD2
clone_size: NA
j_call: TRBJ2-7
v_call: TRBV25-1
cdr3_aa: CASSRIAGGYYEQYF
cdr3_nt: TGTGCCAGCAGTCGAATAGCGGGAGGGTACTACGAGCAGTACTTC

d_call: TRBD1
clone_size: few
j_call: TRBJ1-5
v_call: TRBV7-8
cdr3_aa: CASSRDRALGGNQPQHF
cdr3_nt: TGTGCCAGCAGCCGGGACAGGGCACTGGGGGGCAATCAGCCCCAGCATTTT

d_call: TRBD1
clone_size: many
j_call: TRBJ2-7
v_call: TRBV30
cdr3_aa: CAWTTGGYEQYF
cdr3_nt: TGTGCCTGGACCACAGGGGGCTACGAGCAGTACTTC

d_call: TRBD2
clone_size: NA
j_call: TRBJ2-5
v_call: TRBV10-3
cdr3_aa: CAVSGLGGRETQYF
cdr3_nt: TGTGCCGTCAGTGGATTGGGCGGGAGGGAGACCCAGTACTTC

d_call: NA
clone_size: NA
j_call: TRBJ1-5
v_call: TRBV19
cdr3_aa: CASSWASPRRERNQPQHF
cdr3_nt: TGTGCCAGTAGTTGGGCCTCCCCACGCCGGGAACGCAATCAGCCCCAGCATTTT

d_call: NA
clone_size: NA
j_call: TRBJ1-5
v_call: TRBV20-1
cdr3_aa: CSAETRVGGNQPQHF
cdr3_nt: TGCAGTGCAGAGACGAGGGTGGGAGGGAATCAGCCCCAGCATTTT

d_call: NA
clone_size: NA
j_call: TRBJ1-2
v_call: TRBV27
cdr3_aa: CASSLSQGRGYGYTF
cdr3_nt: TGTGCCAGCAGTTTATCCCAGGGGCGGGGCTATGGCTACACCTTC

d_call: NA
clone_size: few
j_call: TRBJ2-2
v_call: TRBV6-2/TRBV6-3
cdr3_aa: CASAGTPGSGELFF
cdr3_nt: TGTGCCAGCGCCGGGACCCCCGGATCGGGGGAGCTGTTTTTT

d_call: TRBD2
clone_size: NA
j_call: TRBJ2-7
v_call: TRBV6-1
cdr3_aa: CASRREALSYEQYF
cdr3_nt: TGTGCCAGCAGACGGGAGGCCTTATCCTACGAGCAGTACTTC

d_call: NA
clone_size: few
j_call: TRBJ2-5
v_call: TRBV7-2
cdr3_aa: CASSLVGAQYF
cdr3_nt: TGTGCCAGCAGCTTAGTTGGGGCCCAGTACTTC

d_call: NA
clone_size: NA
j_call: TRBJ1-1
v_call: TRBV15
cdr3_aa: CATSMDTTGAEAFF
cdr3_nt: TGTGCCACCAGCATGGACACAACGGGGGCTGAAGCTTTCTTT

d_call: NA
clone_size: many
j_call: TRBJ2-1
v_call: TRBV7-3
cdr3_aa: CASSLNSGHNEQFF
cdr3_nt: TGTGCCAGCAGCTTAAATTCCGGACACAATGAGCAGTTCTTC

d_call: NA
clone_size: many
j_call: TRBJ1-1
v_call: TRBV6-1
cdr3_aa: CASSESGRTEAFF
cdr3_nt: TGTGCCAGCAGTGAATCTGGAAGGACTGAAGCTTTCTTT